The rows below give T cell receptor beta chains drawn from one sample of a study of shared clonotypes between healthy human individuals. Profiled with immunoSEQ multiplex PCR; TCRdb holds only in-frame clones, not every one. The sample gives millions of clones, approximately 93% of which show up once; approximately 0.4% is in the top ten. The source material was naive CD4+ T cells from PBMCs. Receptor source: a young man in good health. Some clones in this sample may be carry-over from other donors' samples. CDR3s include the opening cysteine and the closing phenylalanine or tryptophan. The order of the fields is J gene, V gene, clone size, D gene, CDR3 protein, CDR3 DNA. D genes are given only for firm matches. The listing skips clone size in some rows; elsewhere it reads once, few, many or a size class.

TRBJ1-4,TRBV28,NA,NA,CASSFGGPGEKLFF,TGTGCCAGCAGTTTCGGCGGTCCGGGGGAAAAACTGTTTTTT
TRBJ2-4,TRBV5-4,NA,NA,CASSLERGFSGLAKNIQYF,TGTGCCAGCAGCTTGGAAAGGGGCTTTAGCGGATTAGCCAAAAACATTCAGTACTTC
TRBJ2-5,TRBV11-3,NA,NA,CASSFSATGKNINQETQYF,TGTGCCAGCAGCTTCTCTGCCACAGGGAAGAATATAAACCAAGAGACCCAGTACTTC
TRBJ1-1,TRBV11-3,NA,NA,CASSLGANTEAFF,TGTGCCAGCAGCTTGGGCGCGAACACTGAAGCTTTCTTT
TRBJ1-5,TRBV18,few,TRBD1,CASSPQGADQPQHF,TGTGCCAGCTCACCTCAGGGGGCCGATCAGCCCCAGCATTTT
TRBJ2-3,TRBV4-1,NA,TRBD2,CASQGGLAGSYTDTQYF,TGCGCCAGCCAGGGGGGACTAGCGGGATCCTACACAGATACGCAGTATTTT
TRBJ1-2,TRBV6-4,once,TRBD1,CASSQTGGLGGYTF,TGTGCCAGCAGTCAGACAGGGGGTCTTGGTGGCTACACCTTC
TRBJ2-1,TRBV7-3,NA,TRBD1,CASSSTGGNEQFF,TGTGCCAGCAGCTCTACAGGGGGCAATGAGCAGTTCTTC
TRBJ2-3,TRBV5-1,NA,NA,CASSLVRETDTQYF,TGCGCCAGCAGCTTGGTCCGGGAAACAGATACGCAGTATTTT
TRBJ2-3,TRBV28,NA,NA,CASSSTFDTPIRTDTQYF,TGTGCCAGCAGTTCTACCTTCGACACACCAATTCGCACAGATACGCAGTATTTT
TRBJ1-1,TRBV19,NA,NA,CASSSNRAGNTEAFF,TGTGCCAGTAGTTCGAACAGGGCTGGGAACACTGAAGCTTTCTTT
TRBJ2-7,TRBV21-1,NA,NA,CASATGSYEQYF,TGTGCCAGCGCGACAGGCTCCTACGAGCAGTACTTC
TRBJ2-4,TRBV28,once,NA,CASSLSDAKNIQYF,TGTGCCAGCAGTTTATCAGACGCCAAAAACATTCAGTACTTC
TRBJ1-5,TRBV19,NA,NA,CASTSSSSLHQPQHF,TGTGCCAGTACCAGTAGTTCCAGCCTGCATCAGCCCCAGCATTTT
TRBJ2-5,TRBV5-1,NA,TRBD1,CASSGTGLGTQYF,TGCGCCAGCAGCGGGACAGGGTTGGGGACCCAGTACTTC
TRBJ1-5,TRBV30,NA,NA,CAWSFGQSNQPQHF,TGTGCCTGGAGTTTCGGACAGTCCAATCAGCCCCAGCATTTT
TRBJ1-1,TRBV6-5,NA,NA,CASSPRPVVEAFF,TGTGCCAGCAGTCCTCGCCCGGTCGTTGAAGCTTTCTTT
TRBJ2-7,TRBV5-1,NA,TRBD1,CASSLKPRDRVYEQYF,TGCGCCAGCAGCTTGAAGCCCCGGGACAGGGTCTACGAGCAGTACTTC
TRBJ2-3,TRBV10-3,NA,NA,CAISESARAQYF,TGTGCCATCAGTGAGTCGGCACGTGCGCAGTATTTT
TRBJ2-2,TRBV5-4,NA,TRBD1,CASSPPRQGPNTGELFF,TGTGCCAGCAGCCCTCCCCGACAGGGGCCGAACACCGGGGAGCTGTTTTTT
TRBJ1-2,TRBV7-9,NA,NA,CASSLNQGGYTF,TGTGCCAGCAGCTTAAATCAGGGGGGCTACACCTTC
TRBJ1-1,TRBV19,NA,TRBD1,CASSNQGAGTEAFF,TGTGCCAGTAGTAACCAGGGGGCGGGAACTGAAGCTTTCTTT
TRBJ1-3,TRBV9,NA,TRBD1,CASSVGTGALSGNTIYF,TGTGCCAGCAGCGTCGGGACAGGGGCACTCTCTGGAAACACCATATATTTT
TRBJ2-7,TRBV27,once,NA,CASSLAWQYEQYF,TGTGCCAGCAGTTTAGCGTGGCAGTACGAGCAGTACTTC
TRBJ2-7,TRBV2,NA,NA,CASRSRRGEQYF,TGTGCCAGCAGGAGTCGAAGGGGGGAGCAGTACTTC
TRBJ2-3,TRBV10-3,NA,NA,CAISGDPIDTQYF,TGTGCCATCAGTGGAGATCCGATCGATACGCAGTATTTT
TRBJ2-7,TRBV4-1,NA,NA,CASSRGPLGQGEQYF,TGCGCCAGCAGCCGAGGACCCCTGGGGCAAGGCGAGCAGTACTTC
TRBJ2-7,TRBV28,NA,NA,CASSHWGSGSYEQYF,TGTGCCAGCAGCCATTGGGGTAGCGGCTCCTACGAGCAGTACTTC
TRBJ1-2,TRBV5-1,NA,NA,CASSPGLRGGGYTF,TGCGCCAGCAGCCCGGGACTCCGGGGGGGTGGCTACACCTTC
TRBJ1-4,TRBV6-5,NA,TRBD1,CASGRTGPNEKLFF,TGTGCCAGCGGGAGGACAGGCCCTAATGAAAAACTGTTTTTT
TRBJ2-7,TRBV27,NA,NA,CALPSSYEQYF,TGTGCCCTACCTAGCTCCTACGAGCAGTACTTC
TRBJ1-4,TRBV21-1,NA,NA,CASKGTGVNEKLFF,TGTGCCAGCAAGGGGACAGGGGTTAATGAAAAACTGTTTTTT
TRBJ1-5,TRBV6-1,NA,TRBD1,CASSPDRGIQPQHF,TGTGCCAGCAGTCCAGACAGGGGTATTCAGCCCCAGCATTTT
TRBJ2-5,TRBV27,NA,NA,CASSLSGAIQETQYF,TGTGCCAGCAGTTTATCTGGCGCAATCCAAGAGACCCAGTACTTC
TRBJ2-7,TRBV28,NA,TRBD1,CASSSPSGQGYEQYF,TGTGCCAGCAGTTCCCCTTCGGGACAGGGATACGAGCAGTACTTC
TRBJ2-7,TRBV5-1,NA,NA,CASSFGQYEQYF,TGCGCCAGCAGCTTCGGACAGTACGAGCAGTACTTC
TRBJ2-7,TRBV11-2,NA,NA,CASSLLASTYEQYF,TGTGCCAGCAGCTTACTGGCTAGCACCTACGAGCAGTACTTC
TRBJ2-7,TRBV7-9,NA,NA,CASSITPYEQYF,TGTGCCAGCAGCATCACCCCCTACGAGCAGTACTTC
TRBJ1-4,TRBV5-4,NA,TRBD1,CASSPRTGRGEKLFF,TGTGCCAGCAGCCCGAGGACAGGGCGGGGTGAAAAACTGTTTTTT
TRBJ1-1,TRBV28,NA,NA,CASTLGVLNTEAFF,TGTGCCAGCACCCTAGGGGTATTGAACACTGAAGCTTTCTTT
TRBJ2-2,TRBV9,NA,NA,CASSVVGSSNTGELFF,TGTGCCAGCAGCGTAGTCGGCAGCTCGAACACCGGGGAGCTGTTTTTT
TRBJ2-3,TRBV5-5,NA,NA,CASSPGPNTDTQYF,TGTGCCAGCAGTCCCGGGCCTAATACAGATACGCAGTATTTT
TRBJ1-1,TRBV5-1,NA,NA,CASSLGLSGNTEAFF,TGCGCCAGCAGCTTGGGTTTATCGGGGAACACTGAAGCTTTCTTT
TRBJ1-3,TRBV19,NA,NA,CASSIGRDAGNTIYF,TGTGCCAGTAGTATAGGAAGGGACGCTGGAAACACCATATATTTT
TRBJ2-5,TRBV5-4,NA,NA,CASSWGGPSGYQETQYF,TGTGCCAGCAGCTGGGGGGGGCCTAGCGGATATCAAGAGACCCAGTACTTC
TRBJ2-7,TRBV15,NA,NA,CATSRDLGYEQYF,TGTGCCACCAGCAGAGATCTGGGATACGAGCAGTACTTC
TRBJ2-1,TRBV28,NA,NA,CASSLRVTNEQFF,TGTGCCAGCAGTTTACGGGTAACGAATGAGCAGTTCTTC
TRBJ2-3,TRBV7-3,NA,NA,CASSSGISTDTQYF,TGTGCCAGCAGCTCCGGAATTAGCACAGATACGCAGTATTTT
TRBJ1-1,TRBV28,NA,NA,CASSLWGSQNTEAFF,TGTGCCAGCAGTTTATGGGGCAGCCAGAACACTGAAGCTTTCTTT
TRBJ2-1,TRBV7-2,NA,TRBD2,CASSSTGLAGRYNEQFF,TGTGCCAGCAGCTCTACAGGACTAGCGGGAAGATACAATGAGCAGTTCTTC
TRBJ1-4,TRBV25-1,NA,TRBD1,CASSTARGEKLFF,TGTGCCAGCAGTACGGCCAGGGGGGAAAAACTGTTTTTT
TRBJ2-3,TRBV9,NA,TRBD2,CASSVERAGGTTDTQYF,TGTGCCAGCAGCGTAGAGAGAGCGGGAGGGACCACAGATACGCAGTATTTT
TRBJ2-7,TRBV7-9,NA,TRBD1,CASSLPGTGVGEQYF,TGTGCCAGCAGCTTACCCGGGACAGGGGTCGGCGAGCAGTACTTC
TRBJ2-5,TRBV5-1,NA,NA,CASSPDGARETQYF,TGCGCCAGCAGCCCGGACGGTGCCCGGGAGACCCAGTACTTC
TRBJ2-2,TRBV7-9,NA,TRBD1,CASSSDRAFDTGELFF,TGTGCCAGCAGCTCTGACAGGGCGTTTGACACCGGGGAGCTGTTTTTT
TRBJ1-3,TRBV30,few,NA,CAYDSSGNTIYF,TGTGCCTACGACAGTTCTGGAAACACCATATATTTT
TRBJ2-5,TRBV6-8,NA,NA,CASNFPRMETQYF,TGTGCCAGCAACTTCCCGCGTATGGAGACCCAGTACTTC
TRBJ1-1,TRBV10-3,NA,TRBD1,CAISDGDRENTEAFF,TGTGCCATCAGTGATGGGGACAGGGAGAACACTGAAGCTTTCTTT
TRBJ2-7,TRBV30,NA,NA,CAWKLKGRGAFYEQYF,TGTGCCTGGAAACTTAAAGGCAGGGGGGCTTTCTACGAGCAGTACTTC